The entry that follows covers one T cell receptor (beta chain) sequence. The target antigen is unknown. The record originates from a study of a mutant IDH1 vaccine in newly diagnosed glioma. The wider study: Patients had received radiotherapy, temozolomide, or both previously, most receiving both.

Trimming pared 7 bases from V and 3 bases from J, leaving 7 bases between. The CDR3 has 11 amino acids. Germline-derived CDR1 and CDR2 are MNHEY and SMNVEV (reference sequence). This table comes from immunoSEQ multiplex PCR, and its TCRdb copy is limited to in-frame clones, with some not included. The profile covers tens of thousands of clones, with roughly 80% appearing a single time and about 19% taken by the ten largest. Sample time point: week 47, end of study. Vaccination comprised doses that each held 300 ug of mutant IDH1 20-mer peptide, plus topical imiquimod. Source: PBMCs, taken from a glioma patient whose treatment included an IDH1 peptide vaccine. The TCR was taken from a man younger than 35 with glioma. Some clones in this sample may be carry-over from other donors' samples. The genes are TRBV27 and TRBJ2-7; TRBD1 might be the D (5 bases). The CDR3 nucleotides are TGTGCCAGCATGGGGCTCTACGAGCAGTACTTC. It encodes CASMGLYEQYF.